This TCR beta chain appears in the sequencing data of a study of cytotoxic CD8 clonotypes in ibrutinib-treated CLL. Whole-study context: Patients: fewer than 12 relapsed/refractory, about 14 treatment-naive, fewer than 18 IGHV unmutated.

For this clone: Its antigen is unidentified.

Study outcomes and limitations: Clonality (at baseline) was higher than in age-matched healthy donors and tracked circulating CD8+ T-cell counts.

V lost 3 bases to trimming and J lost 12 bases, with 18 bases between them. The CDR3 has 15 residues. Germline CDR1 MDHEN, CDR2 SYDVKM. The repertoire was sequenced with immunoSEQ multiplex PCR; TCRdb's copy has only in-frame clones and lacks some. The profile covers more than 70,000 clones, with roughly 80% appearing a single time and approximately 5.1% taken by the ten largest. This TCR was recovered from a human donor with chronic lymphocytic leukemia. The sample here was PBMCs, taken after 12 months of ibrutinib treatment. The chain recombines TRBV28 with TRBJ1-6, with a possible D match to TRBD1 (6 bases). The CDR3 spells CASSLGAAGSRPLHF. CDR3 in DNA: TGTGCCAGCAGTTTGGGGGCAGCAGGCTCTCGACCCCTCCACTTT.